Listed below are T cell receptor beta chains from one sample, sequenced in a study of cytomegalovirus exposure and HLA in healthy donors. Only in-frame clones appear in the TCRdb table, and some are missing; sequencing was by immunoSEQ multiplex PCR. The repertoire holds roughly 100,000 clones, with around 15% as singletons. Sequencing was done on a sample of PBMCs. The receptors originated from a female donor in good health and CMV-seronegative. Each CDR3 is given with its conserved first and last residue. A D gene is named only where the DNA matches it firmly. The size of a clone is reported for some rows only, either as once, few or many, or as a class for expanded clones.

few | TRBJ2-5 | . | TRBV7-8 | CASSPGSDRPPHF | TGTGCCAGCAGCCCGGGGTCGGATAGGCCCCCACACTTC
few | TRBJ2-5 | . | TRBV5-6 | CASSLDYQETQYF | TGTGCCAGCAGCTTGGACTACCAAGAGACCCAGTACTTC
few | TRBJ2-3 | . | TRBV30 | CAWSVGGGGTDTQYF | TGTGCCTGGAGTGTAGGAGGGGGGGGCACAGATACGCAGTATTTT
. | TRBJ2-2 | TRBD2 | TRBV4-1 | CASSQANGRGRTGELFF | TGCGCCAGCAGCCAAGCCAACGGGAGGGGGAGGACCGGGGAGCTGTTTTTT
few | TRBJ2-7 | . | TRBV5-1 | CASSLVMGTGPYEQYF | TGCGCCAGCAGCTTGGTAATGGGAACAGGCCCCTACGAGCAGTACTTC
. | TRBJ1-2 | . | TRBV7-9 | CASSLAGASYGYTF | TGTGCCAGCAGCTTAGCGGGGGCGTCCTATGGCTACACCTTC
. | TRBJ1-2 | . | TRBV9 | CASSVGARSGTREAFNYGYTF | TGTGCCAGCAGCGTAGGGGCCAGGTCCGGGACTCGGGAGGCATTTAACTATGGCTACACCTTC
few | TRBJ1-1 | TRBD1 | TRBV28 | CASSTTGDVAEAFF | TGTGCCAGCAGTACTACAGGGGATGTAGCTGAAGCTTTCTTT
. | TRBJ1-4 | TRBD1 | TRBV4-3 | CASSQGTGNEKLFF | TGCGCCAGCAGCCAAGGGACAGGGAATGAAAAACTGTTTTTT
. | TRBJ2-4 | . | TRBV29-1 | CSGWQGAKNIQYF | TGCAGCGGTTGGCAGGGAGCCAAAAACATTCAGTACTTC
. | TRBJ1-3 | TRBD1 | TRBV15 | CATSRDPPARGLSSGNTIYF | TGTGCCACCAGCAGAGATCCCCCCGCCAGGGGGTTAAGCTCTGGAAACACCATATATTTT
. | TRBJ2-1 | TRBD2 | TRBV9 | CASSVAPLAGGGEQFF | TGTGCCAGCAGCGTAGCCCCGCTAGCGGGTGGGGGTGAGCAGTTCTTC
. | TRBJ2-7 | . | TRBV5-4 | CASSLARELEQYF | TGTGCCAGCAGCTTGGCCCGGGAGCTCGAGCAGTACTTC
. | TRBJ1-2 | . | TRBV28 | CASSEGGPWVYGYTF | TGTGCCAGCAGTGAGGGAGGCCCGTGGGTCTATGGCTACACCTTC
. | TRBJ2-3 | TRBD2 | TRBV27 | CASSLIAGRATDTQYF | TGTGCCAGCAGTCTAATAGCCGGGAGGGCCACAGATACGCAGTATTTT
. | TRBJ2-1 | . | TRBV19 | CASAASYNEQFF | TGTGCCAGTGCAGCGTCCTACAATGAGCAGTTCTTC
. | TRBJ2-5 | TRBD2 | TRBV19 | CASSLQREETQYF | TGTGCCAGTAGTCTTCAGCGGGAGGAGACCCAGTACTTC
few | TRBJ2-5 | TRBD2 | TRBV10-3 | CAIIPLGGGGRKKTQYF | TGTGCCATCATTCCCTTGGGGGGCGGGGGGCGCAAGAAGACCCAGTACTTC
few | TRBJ1-3 | . | TRBV7-2 | CASSTLGGADSGNTIYF | TGTGCCAGCAGCACCCTCGGCGGGGCGGACTCTGGAAACACCATATATTTT
. | TRBJ2-7 | . | TRBV7-2 | CASSLDRRLSYEQYF | TGTGCCAGCAGCCTCGACCGCAGGCTCTCCTACGAGCAGTACTTC
few | TRBJ1-1 | TRBD1 | TRBV2 | CASSVTSGGWTEAFF | TGTGCCAGCAGTGTTACCTCAGGGGGCTGGACTGAGGCTTTCTTT
. | TRBJ2-5 | . | TRBV28 | CASSLGGAQETQYF | TGTGCCAGCAGTTTGGGCGGGGCACAAGAGACCCAGTACTTC
. | TRBJ1-1 | TRBD1 | TRBV6-5 | CASSTGTGATTEAFF | TGTGCCAGCAGTACTGGGACAGGGGCGACCACTGAAGCTTTCTTT
. | TRBJ2-5 | . | TRBV27 | CASSSVLRETQYF | TGTGCCAGCAGCTCGGTCTTGCGAGAGACCCAGTACTTC
. | TRBJ2-7 | TRBD1 | TRBV14 | CASSQGDRGGSYEQYF | TGTGCCAGCAGCCAAGGCGACAGGGGAGGTTCCTACGAGCAGTACTTC
. | TRBJ2-2 | . | TRBV5-1 | CASSLEAGLNTGELFF | TGCGCCAGCAGCTTGGAGGCGGGGTTGAACACCGGGGAGCTGTTTTTT
. | TRBJ2-1 | TRBD2 | TRBV25-1 | CASSNSGRSPSEQFF | TGTGCCAGCAGCAATAGCGGGAGGTCCCCGAGTGAGCAGTTCTTC